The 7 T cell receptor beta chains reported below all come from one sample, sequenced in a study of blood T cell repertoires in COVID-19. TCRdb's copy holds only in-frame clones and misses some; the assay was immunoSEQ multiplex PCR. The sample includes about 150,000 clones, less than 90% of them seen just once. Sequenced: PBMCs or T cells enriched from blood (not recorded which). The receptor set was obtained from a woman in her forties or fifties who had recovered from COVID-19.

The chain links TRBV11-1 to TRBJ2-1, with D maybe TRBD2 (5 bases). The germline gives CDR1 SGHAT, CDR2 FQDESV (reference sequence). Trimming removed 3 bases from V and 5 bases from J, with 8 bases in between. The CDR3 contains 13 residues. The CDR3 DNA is TGTGCCAGCAGCTTGAGACTAAACAATGAGCAGTTCTTC. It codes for CASSLRLNNEQFF.

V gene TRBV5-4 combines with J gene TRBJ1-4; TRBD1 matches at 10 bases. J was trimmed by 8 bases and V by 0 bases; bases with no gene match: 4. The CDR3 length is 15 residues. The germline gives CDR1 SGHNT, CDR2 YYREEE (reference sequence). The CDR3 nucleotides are TGTGCCAGCAGCTTGGGGACAGGGGGATTAGAAAAACTGTTTTTT. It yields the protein CASSLGTGGLEKLFF.

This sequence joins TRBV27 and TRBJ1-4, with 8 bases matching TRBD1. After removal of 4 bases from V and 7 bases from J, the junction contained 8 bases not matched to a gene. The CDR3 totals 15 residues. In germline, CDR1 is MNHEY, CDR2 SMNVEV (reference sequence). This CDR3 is CASSSGTGGGEKLFF. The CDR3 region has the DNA TGTGCCAGCAGTTCCGGGACAGGCGGGGGTGAAAAACTGTTTTTT.

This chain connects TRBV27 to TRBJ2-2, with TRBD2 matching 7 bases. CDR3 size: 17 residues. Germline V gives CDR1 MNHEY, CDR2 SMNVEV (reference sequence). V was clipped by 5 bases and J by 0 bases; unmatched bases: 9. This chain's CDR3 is CASSTPTLAANTGELFF. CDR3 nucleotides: TGTGCCAGCAGTACCCCCACTCTAGCGGCGAACACCGGGGAGCTGTTTTTT.

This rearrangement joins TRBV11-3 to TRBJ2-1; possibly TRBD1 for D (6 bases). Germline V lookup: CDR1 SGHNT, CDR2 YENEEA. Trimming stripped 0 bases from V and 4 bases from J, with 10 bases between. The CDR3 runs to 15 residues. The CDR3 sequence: CASSLDRGSYNEQFF. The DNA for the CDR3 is TGTGCCAGCAGCTTAGACAGGGGATCGTACAATGAGCAGTTCTTC.

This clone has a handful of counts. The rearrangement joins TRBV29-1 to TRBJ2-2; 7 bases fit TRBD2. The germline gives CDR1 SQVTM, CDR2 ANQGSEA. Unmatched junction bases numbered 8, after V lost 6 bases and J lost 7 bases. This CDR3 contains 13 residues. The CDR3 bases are TGCAGCGTAGGAGGGAGGGCCGTCGGGGAGCTGTTTTTT. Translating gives CSVGGRAVGELFF.

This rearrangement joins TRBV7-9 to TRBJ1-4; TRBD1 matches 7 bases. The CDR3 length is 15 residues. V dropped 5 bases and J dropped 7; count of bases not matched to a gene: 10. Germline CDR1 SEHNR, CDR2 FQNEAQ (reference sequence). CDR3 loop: CASSHTRGGTEKLFF. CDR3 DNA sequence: TGTGCCAGCAGCCACACGAGAGGGGGCACTGAAAAACTGTTTTTT.